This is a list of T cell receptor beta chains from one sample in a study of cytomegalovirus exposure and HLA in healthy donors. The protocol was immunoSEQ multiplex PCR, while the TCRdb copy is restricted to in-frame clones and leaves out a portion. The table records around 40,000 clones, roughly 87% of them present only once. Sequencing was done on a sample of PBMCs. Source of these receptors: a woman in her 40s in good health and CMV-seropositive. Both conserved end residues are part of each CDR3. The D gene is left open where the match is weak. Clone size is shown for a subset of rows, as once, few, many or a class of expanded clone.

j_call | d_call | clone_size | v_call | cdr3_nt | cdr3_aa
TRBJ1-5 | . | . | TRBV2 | TGTGCCAGCAGGGTCACGGAGAATAGCAATCAGCCCCAGCATTTT | CASRVTENSNQPQHF
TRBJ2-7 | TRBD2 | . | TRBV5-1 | TGCGCCAGCAGCTTGGTCGGCGGGGCGGGGGCCTACGAGCAGTACTTC | CASSLVGGAGAYEQYF
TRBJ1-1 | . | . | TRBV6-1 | TGTGCCAGCAGTGGGTGGAGGGTGAGCACTGAAGCTTTCTTT | CASSGWRVSTEAFF
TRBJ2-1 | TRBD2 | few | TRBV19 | TGTGCCAGTAGCCCGGGGGGGAGTGAGCAGTTCTTC | CASSPGGSEQFF
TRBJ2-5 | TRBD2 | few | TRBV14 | TGTGCCAGCAGCCAAGATCCTAGGCGGGAGAGGAGAGAGACCCAGTACTTC | CASSQDPRRERRETQYF
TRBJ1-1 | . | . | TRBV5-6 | TGTGCCAGCGGTCGAAGGGGGAACACTGAAGCTTTCTTT | CASGRRGNTEAFF
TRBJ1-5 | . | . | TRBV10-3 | TGTGCCATCAGAACCAACGAGGGAGAGCCCCAGCATTTT | CAIRTNEGEPQHF
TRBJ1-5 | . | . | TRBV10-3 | TGTGCCATCAGTGACGACAATAGCAATCAGCCCCAGCATTTT | CAISDDNSNQPQHF
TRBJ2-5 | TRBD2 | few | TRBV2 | TGTGCCAGCAGTCGACCACTAGCGGGAGAGACCCAGTACTTC | CASSRPLAGETQYF
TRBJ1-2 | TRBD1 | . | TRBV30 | TGTGCCTGGAGTAGATCTTGGTCAGGGGGCGTCTATGGCTACACCTTC | CAWSRSWSGGVYGYTF
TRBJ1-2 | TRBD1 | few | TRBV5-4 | TGTGCCAGCAGCAGGACAGGGAGAGGCGACTATGGCTACACCTTC | CASSRTGRGDYGYTF
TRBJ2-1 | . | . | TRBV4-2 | TGTGCCAGCAGCCCGGGGAGCGGGCGTAGCTCCTACAATGAGCAGTTCTTC | CASSPGSGRSSYNEQFF
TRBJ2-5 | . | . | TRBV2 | TGTGCCAGCAGTGATGACAGGTCGTACGGCGAGACCCAGTACTTC | CASSDDRSYGETQYF
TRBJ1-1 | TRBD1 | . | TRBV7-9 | TGTGCCAGCAGCCGAACCCCCTCGGGACAGGCGGACACTGAAGCTTTCTTT | CASSRTPSGQADTEAFF
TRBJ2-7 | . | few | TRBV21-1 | TGTGCCAGCAGCAAGACCCTTCCGGGACAGGGTTTGTGGGGGAGGTACGAGCAGTACTTC | CASSKTLPGQGLWGRYEQYF
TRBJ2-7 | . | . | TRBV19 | TGTGCCAGTAGTATACAGGCTCAACCCTCCTACGAGCAGTACTTC | CASSIQAQPSYEQYF
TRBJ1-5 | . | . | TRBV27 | TGTGCCAGCAGACCTAGGGGGACCGGGCAGCCCCAGCATTTT | CASRPRGTGQPQHF
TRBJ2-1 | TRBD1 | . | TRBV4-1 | TGCGCCAGCAGCCAAGTGGGTAATTCAAGGCCCGGGACAGCCTACAATGAGCAGTTCTTC | CASSQVGNSRPGTAYNEQFF
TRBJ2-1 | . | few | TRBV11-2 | TGTGCCAGCACTCTGGTAGGCGGCCTCCGCGACAATGAGCAGTTCTTC | CASTLVGGLRDNEQFF
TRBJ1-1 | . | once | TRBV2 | TGTGCCAGCAGTGAAGCCGCGGCGGACGCGGGGCACACTGAAGCTTTCTTT | CASSEAAADAGHTEAFF
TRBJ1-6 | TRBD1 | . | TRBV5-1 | TGCGCCAGCAGCTATGGACAGGATGCTTCACCCCTCCACTTT | CASSYGQDASPLHF
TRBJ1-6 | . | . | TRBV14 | TGTGCCAGCAGCCAAGGACGGCAGGTCTATAATTCACCCCTCCACTTT | CASSQGRQVYNSPLHF
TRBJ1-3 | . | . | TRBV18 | TGTGCCAGCTCTTCGACAGGAGGAAACACCATATATTTT | CASSSTGGNTIYF
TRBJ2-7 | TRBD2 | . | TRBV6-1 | TGTGCCAGCACCCGACAGCGGGAGGCTGGCGAGCAGTACTTC | CASTRQREAGEQYF
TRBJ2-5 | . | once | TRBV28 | TGTGCCAGCTCCCTCCTCGGGGGGCGAGGGGGAGAGACCCAGTACTTC | CASSLLGGRGGETQYF
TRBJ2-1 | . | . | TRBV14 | TGTGCCACCAAACCGCTACGGGACAATGAGCAGTTCTTC | CATKPLRDNEQFF
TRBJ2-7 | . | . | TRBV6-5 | TGTGCCAGCAGCCCACCGACAGCCTACGAGCAGTACTTC | CASSPPTAYEQYF
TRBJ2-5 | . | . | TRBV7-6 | TGTGCCAGCAGCTTAGATAGGGGGAAGAAAGAGACCCAGTACTTC | CASSLDRGKKETQYF
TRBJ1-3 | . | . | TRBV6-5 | TGTGCCAGCAGTTTTCAGGGGAACACCATATATTTT | CASSFQGNTIYF
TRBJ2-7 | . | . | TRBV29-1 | TGCAGCGTTCAGGGCGGCGAGCAGTACTTC | CSVQGGEQYF
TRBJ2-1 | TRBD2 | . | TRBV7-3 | TGTGCCAGCAGCTTATTCGAAGCGGGAGCAGGTAATGAGCAGTTCTTC | CASSLFEAGAGNEQFF
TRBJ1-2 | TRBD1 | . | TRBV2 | TGTGCCACTTCGACAGGGGTTAATGGCTACACCTTC | CATSTGVNGYTF
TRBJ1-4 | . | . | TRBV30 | TGTGCCTGGAGTCGGGGGGGCCGCGAAAAACTGTTTTTT | CAWSRGGREKLFF
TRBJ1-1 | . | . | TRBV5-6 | TGTGCCAGCAGCTACGGAGGGTTGGCTTTCTTT | CASSYGGLAFF
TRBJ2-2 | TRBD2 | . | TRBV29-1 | TGCGGCGGTTCACTAGCGGCCTGGGGGACCGGGGAGCTGTTTTTT | CGGSLAAWGTGELFF
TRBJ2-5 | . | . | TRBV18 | TGTGCCAGCTCACGAGGCCAAGAGACCCAGTACTTC | CASSRGQETQYF
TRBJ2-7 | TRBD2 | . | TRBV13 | TGTGCCAGCTCCATGTGGACTAGCGGGATGAGGAGCTCCTACGAGCAGTACTTC | CASSMWTSGMRSSYEQYF
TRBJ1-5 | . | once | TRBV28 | TGTGCCAGCAGCCCGCCCAGGGAACGCAATCAGCCCCAGCATTTT | CASSPPRERNQPQHF
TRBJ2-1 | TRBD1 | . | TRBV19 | TGTGCCAGTAGTATCAACCGGGACAGGGCCAACAATGAGCAGTTCTTC | CASSINRDRANNEQFF
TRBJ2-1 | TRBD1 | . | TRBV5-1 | TGCGCCAGCAGCTCAACTTCCGGGACAGTGGCCCATGAGCAGTTCTTC | CASSSTSGTVAHEQFF
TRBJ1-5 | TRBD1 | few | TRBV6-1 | TGTGCCAGCTCAAGATGGGAGACAGGGGGGGAGCCCCAGCATTTT | CASSRWETGGEPQHF
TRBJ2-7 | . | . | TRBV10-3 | TGTGCCATTGGAGGGGTCGAGAGGGGCGAGCAGTACTTC | CAIGGVERGEQYF
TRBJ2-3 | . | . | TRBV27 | TGTGCCAGCAGTTTATCGGCGGGCACAGATACGCAGTATTTT | CASSLSAGTDTQYF
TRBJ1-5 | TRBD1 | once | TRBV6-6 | TGTGCCAGCAGTTACAAACCGGGACAGGGGAATCAGCCCCAGCATTTT | CASSYKPGQGNQPQHF
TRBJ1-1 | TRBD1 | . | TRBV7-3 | TGTGCCAGCAGCAAAGGAGGGACAGGGAAGACTGAAGCTTTCTTT | CASSKGGTGKTEAFF
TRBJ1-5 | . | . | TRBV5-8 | TGTGCCAGCAGCTTGAATCGGGGGTTGAATCAGCCCCAGCATTTT | CASSLNRGLNQPQHF
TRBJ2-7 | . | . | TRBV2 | TGTGCCAGCAGTGAAGCCTTTGACAGTTTATCCTACGAGCAGTACTTC | CASSEAFDSLSYEQYF
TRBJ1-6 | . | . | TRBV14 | TGTGCCAGCAGCCAAGTCGGTAAGGGGCCTTCACCCCTCCACTTT | CASSQVGKGPSPLHF
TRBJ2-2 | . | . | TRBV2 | TGTGCCAGCAATGGGGGGAAGGGGACCGGGGAGCTGTTTTTT | CASNGGKGTGELFF
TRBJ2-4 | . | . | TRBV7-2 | TGTGCTAGCAGCCCCGCGTGGGCCAAAAACATTCAGTACTTC | CASSPAWAKNIQYF